This TCR beta chain was found in a study of CXCR3-negative and CXCR3-positive naive CD8 T cells. General study results and limits: Naive CXCR3-positive and CXCR3-negative cells shared TRBV-TRBJ usage; memory cells diverged. The study found comparably high diversity in both naive subsets and much lower diversity in memory CD8+ cells. CXCR3-positive naive cells had more hydrophobic TRB CDR3s than CXCR3-negative naive cells.

Germline V gene lookup returns CDR1 SGHNT and CDR2 YYREEE (reference sequence). The CDR3 has 17 residues. UMI labels and 5' RACE were used to prepare the TRB cDNA libraries. With the 5' RACE reads reprocessed, TCRdb shows one record per CDR3 protein and no DNA. The sample table includes roughly 99,000 distinct CDR3 sequences. Turning to this clonotype: Its antigen is not identified.

With 300,000 cells each, the CD8+ T cell subsets were individually sorted in triplicate. Within the CD8+ T cell compartment, naive cells were CD45RO-CCR7+CD27+CD95-. This chain uses TRBV5-4 with TRBJ1-2; TCRdb's D call of TRBD1 is untestable without DNA. The specimen was naive CXCR3+ CD8+ T cells from blood. The subset denotes: CD45RO-CCR7+CD27+CD95- naive CD8+ T cells expressing CXCR3 (TNR3+). This TCR came from a human donor in good health. Some clones in this sample may be carry-over from other donors' samples. CDR3 protein: CASSPGGQGRGNYGYTF. Complete variable domain (other parts from reference TRBV5-4 and TRBJ1-2): ETGVTQSPTHLIKTRGQQVTLRCSSQSGHNTVSWYQQALGQGPQFIFQYYREEENGRGNFPPRFSGLQFPNYSSELNVNALELDDSALYLCASSPGGQGRGNYGYTFGSGTRLTVV.